One and the same sample provided the 9 T cell receptor beta chains below, sequenced in a study of OX40 agonist ivuxolimab in advanced cancers. Repertoires were generated with immunoSEQ multiplex PCR, while TCRdb's copy carries only in-frame clones and drops some. The data contain approximately 50,000 clones, approximately 91% of them singletons. The sample consisted of CD4+ or CD8+ T cells sorted from blood, taken in a trial of the OX40 agonist ivuxolimab. Receptor source: an adult with an advanced solid tumor such as melanoma, head and neck, liver or kidney cancer.

V is TRBV29-1 and J is TRBJ2-1; D tentatively fits TRBD1 or TRBD2 (7 bases each). V was clipped by 5 bases and J by 10 bases, with 12 bases between them. The CDR3 spans 11 residues. In germline, CDR1 is SQVTM, CDR2 ANQGSEA. The CDR3 DNA sequence: TGCAGCGTTTACAGGGGAGGGGAGCAGTTCTTC. Translating gives CSVYRGGEQFF.

The chain uses TRBV27 and TRBJ2-1; 8 bases agree with TRBD2. The CDR3 spans 12 residues. Trimming removed 2 bases from V and 16 bases from J; junction bases left unmatched: 7. Per the germline V gene, CDR1 is MNHEY and CDR2 is SMNVEV (reference sequence). The CDR3 protein is CASSLREGLLFF. CDR3 DNA sequence: TGTGCCAGCAGTTTACGGGAGGGCTTACTTTTCTTC.

This chain uses TRBV21-1 with TRBJ2-4; the table's D gene call, TRBD1, was not cross checked with the DNA. TRBV21-1 is labeled a pseudogene. The CDR3 extends over 15 amino acids. CDR3 sequence: CASSKVGQAKNIQYF. The CDR3 bases are TGTGCCAGCAGCAAAGTGGGACAGGCCAAAAACATTCAGTACTTC.

This chain joins TRBV6-5 and TRBJ2-7; D gene uncertain. This CDR3 has 11 residues. The V and J ends lost 3 bases and 3 bases respectively, with 3 bases between them. Germline CDR1 and CDR2: MNHEY and SVGAGI. The DNA for the CDR3 is TGTGCCAGCAGTTATAACTACGAGCAGTACTTC. As protein: CASSYNYEQYF.

The chain has TRBV19 and TRBJ1-2; no reliable D call. V dropped 5 bases and J dropped 6 bases, with 22 bases sitting between them. The CDR3 contains 16 residues. Germline CDR1 is LNHDA and CDR2 is SQIVND (reference sequence). This CDR3 is CASSGFPPQEHNGYTF. The CDR3 nucleotides are TGTGCCAGTAGTGGCTTTCCCCCGCAGGAACATAATGGCTACACCTTC.

V is TRBV14 and J is TRBJ2-1, with D tentatively TRBD2 (5 bases). The CDR3 length is 15 residues. Trimming stripped 0 bases from V and 4 bases from J, with 10 bases between. The germline V gene has CDR1 SGHDN and CDR2 FVKESK. DNA of the CDR3: TGTGCCAGCAGCCAAGATCCAGCGGCTTACAATGAGCAGTTCTTC. This codes for CASSQDPAAYNEQFF. Based on the CDR3 plus reference TRBV14 and TRBJ2-1, the full variable domain is EAGVTQFPSHSVIEKGQTVTLRCDPISGHDNLYWYRRVMGKEIKFLLHFVKESKQDESGMPNNRFLAERTGGTYSTLKVQPAELEDSGVYFCASSQDPAAYNEQFFGPGTRLTVL.

The chain links TRBV23-1 to TRBJ2-7; perhaps TRBD2 as D (6 bases). TRBV23-1 is filed as an ORF, its function uncertain. This CDR3 has 15 residues. Trimming took off 2 bases at V and 5 bases at J, with 16 bases between the two ends. In DNA, the CDR3 is TGCGCCAGCAGTCAAGACCGTCTAGCGATCCACGAGCAGTACTTC. Translating it yields CASSQDRLAIHEQYF.

The count of this clone is one. In DNA form, the CDR3 reads TGTGCCGTTGGGACAGTCTATGGCTACACCTTC. This codes for CAVGTVYGYTF. The chain has TRBV28 and TRBJ1-2; 7 nucleotides align to TRBD1. From germline, CDR1 is MDHEN and CDR2 SYDVKM. CDR3 length: 11 amino acids. V dropped 11 bases and J dropped 4; count of bases not matched to a gene: 4.

The J gene is TRBJ1-4, the V gene TRBV2; D is unresolved. This CDR3 spans 15 amino acids. The V end lost 7 bases, the J end lost 0 bases, and 12 bases lay between the germline ends. Germline V gene sequence: CDR1 SNHLY, CDR2 FYNNEI. In DNA, the CDR3 is TGTGCCAGCAATCCCCGTTCGGCAACTAATGAAAAACTGTTTTTT. Amino acids: CASNPRSATNEKLFF.